This entry lists 30 T cell receptor beta chains sequenced from one sample in a study of CD8+CD57+ T cells in acquired aplastic anemia. TCR beta VDJ combinations and CDR3 sequences were profiled from genomic DNA. TCRdb passed the reads through MiXCR, listing each CDR3 protein once. The sample comprises 400,000 to 450,000 distinct CDR3 sequences, around 72% of which are singletons, and 4% rests with the top ten. Specimen: sorted CD4+, CD8+, or CD8+CD57+ T cells (not recorded which) from PBMCs. The receptors were sampled from a human donor in good health, serving as a control.

V usage is TRBV20-1 and J usage is TRBJ2-2; weak D call: TRBD1 (6 bases). V lost 0 bases and J lost 12, with 14 bases in between. CDR3 length: 13 amino acids. Germline assignment: CDR1 DFQATT and CDR2 SNEGSKA (reference sequence). The CDR3 coding sequence is TGCAGTGCTAGAGAGACCGGTACAGGGAAGCTGTTTTTT. Translated, it gives CSARETGTGKLFF.

This clonotype was picked up many times. V is TRBV10-1 and J is TRBJ1-3; no firm D call. Trimming pared 6 bases from V and 4 bases from J, leaving 10 bases between. In germline, CDR1 is WNHNN, CDR2 SYGVQD (reference sequence). The CDR3 sequence is 13 residues long. CDR3 nucleotide sequence: TGCGCCAGCAGGTTGCGGGAAGGAAACACCATATATTTT. Its translation is CASRLREGNTIYF.

On this clonotype: The final CDR3 position lacks the conserved phenylalanine or tryptophan, pointing to a likely read error. The CDR3 DNA reads as TGTGCTAGCAGCCCCGGGGGGCACGAGCAGTACTTG. As protein: CASSPGGHEQYL. The V and J genes are TRBV7-6 and TRBJ2-7; D might be TRBD2 (7 bases). The CDR3 has 12 amino acids. CDR1 SGHVS and CDR2 FNYEAQ come from the germline V gene.

Many counts were recorded for this clonotype. V gene TRBV10-2 combines with J gene TRBJ1-2, with TRBD1 identical over 8 bases. Trimming removed 6 bases from V and 2 bases from J; junction bases left unmatched: 2. Germline V gives CDR1 WSHSY, CDR2 SAAADI. The CDR3 covers 13 residues. The CDR3 bases are TGCGCCAGCAGACAGGGGGTAAACTATGGCTACACCTTC. It specifies CASRQGVNYGYTF.

This clonotype came up many times. The CDR3 DNA reads as TGTGCCAGCAGCTTGTCTGATGGGGACCTCTATGGCTACACCTTC. This gives the protein CASSLSDGDLYGYTF. V gene TRBV7-9 combines with J gene TRBJ1-2, with D perhaps TRBD1 (5 bases). The V end lost 3 bases, the J end lost 4 bases, and 15 bases lay between the germline ends. Germline V gene lookup returns CDR1 SEHNR and CDR2 FQNEAQ (reference sequence). This CDR3 comprises 15 residues.

For this clonotype: The conserved final phenylalanine or tryptophan is absent from the CDR3, which likely points to a read error. It is unclear where the CDR3 begins or ends on the DNA, so no DNA is shown, and the CDR3 is as TCRdb lists it. The chain employs TRBV2 and TRBJ2-7; TRBD1, the table's D call, lacks a check against the DNA. From germline, CDR1 is SNHLY and CDR2 FYNNEI. 15 amino acids form the CDR3, both terminal residues included. The CDR3 reads CASSGAGASGYTFGS.

V is TRBV7-3 and J is TRBJ2-7, with D perhaps being TRBD1 or TRBD2 (5 bases each). Germline V lookup: CDR1 SGHTA, CDR2 FQGTGA. This CDR3 has 14 amino acids. V lost 9 bases, J lost 12 bases, and 27 bases lay in between. The chain's CDR3 is CASRGQGSLYDPYF. CDR3 nucleotide sequence: TGTGCCAGTAGAGGGCAGGGTAGTCTCTACGATCCGTACTTC.

The rearrangement uses TRBV5-1 and TRBJ1-2, with 9 bases aligning to TRBD1. Germline V gene lookup returns CDR1 SGHRS and CDR2 YFSETQ. This CDR3 is built from 14 residues. V was pared by 5 bases and J by 2 bases, with 4 bases of the junction left unmatched. The CDR3 spells CASRSGQGNYGYTF. The CDR3 DNA reads as TGCGCCAGCAGATCTGGACAGGGGAACTATGGCTACACCTTC.

The rearrangement uses TRBV12-3 or TRBV12-4 and TRBJ2-1; no definite D call. V lost 3 bases and J 4 bases, leaving 13 bases between the germline ends. The CDR3 runs to 15 residues. DNA for the CDR3: TGTGCCAGCAGTTTCGAAAGTCTGGTGTACAATGAGCAGTTCTTC. Its translation: CASSFESLVYNEQFF.

V gene TRBV29-1 combines with J gene TRBJ1-1; D unclear. The CDR3 loop spans 13 amino acids. Trimming removed 1 base at V and 4 bases at J, with 10 bases between. From germline, CDR1 is SQVTM and CDR2 ANQGSEA. The DNA of the CDR3 is TGCAGCGTTGAAGGCATAAGCGGCACTGAAGCTTTCTTT. This gives the protein CSVEGISGTEAFF.

This rearrangement joins TRBV7-9 to TRBJ2-6, with 7 positions matching TRBD2. Unmatched junction bases numbered 15, after V lost 2 bases and J lost 14 bases. Germline loops: CDR1 SEHNR, CDR2 FQNEAQ (reference sequence). The CDR3 length is 16 residues. CDR3 protein: CASSLPRDYGYTFLTF. DNA of the CDR3: TGTGCCAGCAGCTTACCGAGGGACTATGGCTACACCTTCCTGACTTTC.

This clonotype was seen repeatedly, ten times or more. The V gene is TRBV3-1, the J gene TRBJ2-5; 12 bases are shared with TRBD2. Germline CDR1 LGHDT, CDR2 YNNKEL (reference sequence). V dropped 4 bases and J dropped 5; count of bases not matched to a gene: 8. CDR3 length equals 16 residues. CDR3 sequence reads: CASSPLTSGGWETQYF. DNA of the CDR3: TGTGCCAGCAGCCCCCTGACTAGCGGGGGATGGGAGACCCAGTACTTC.

The chain has TRBV7-2 and TRBJ2-5, with D unclear. This CDR3 has 13 residues. The V end was cut by 3 bases, the J end by 14 bases, with 19 bases between. Germline values: CDR1 SGHTA, CDR2 FQGNSA. CDR3 DNA: TGTGCCAGCAGCTTCCTCGCCCAAGACAACAATTACTTC. This sequence encodes CASSFLAQDNNYF.

About this clonotype itself: This is likely a read error, given that the CDR3 carries no conserved phenylalanine or tryptophan at its end. No DNA is shown, since the ends of the CDR3 on it are uncertain; the CDR3 is the one TCRdb lists. V usage is TRBV7-8 and J usage is TRBJ1-1; TRBD1, the D gene given by the table, was not confirmed from the DNA. Per germline, CDR1 SGHVS and CDR2 FQNEAQ. Including both end residues, the CDR3 is 13 amino acids long. The CDR3 region is CASSLARVTYGYT.

V usage is TRBV18 and J usage is TRBJ1-1; D is uncertain. V was shortened by 5 bases and J by 2 bases, with 12 bases between the two germline ends. Germline V lookup: CDR1 KGHSH, CDR2 LQKENI. The CDR3 is 14 residues long. The CDR3 here is CASSKEQTNTEAFF. For the CDR3, the DNA is TGTGCCAGCTCAAAGGAACAGACTAACACTGAAGCTTTCTTT.

This clonotype occurred once. CDR3 in amino acids: CASSPSGSGNTIYF. The CDR3 DNA reads TGTGCCAGCAGCCCTAGCGGCTCTGGAAACACCATATATTTT. The chain carries TRBV6-1 and TRBJ1-3; D remains unclear. V lost 6 bases to trimming and J lost 0 bases, with 9 bases between them. The CDR3 length is 14 residues. Germline CDR1 is MNHNS and CDR2 is SASEGT.

CDR3 DNA: TGTGCCAGCAGCCAAGAAGCTTTCTTT. Translating gives CASSQEAFF. The chain carries TRBV9 and TRBJ1-1; D is uncertain. The CDR3 spans 9 residues. The V end lost 4 bases, the J end lost 8 bases, and 3 bases lay between the germline ends. CDR1 and CDR2 (germline): SGDLS, YYNGEE. Looking up the rest from reference TRBV9 and TRBJ1-1 gives the full variable domain: DSGVTQTPKHLITATGQRVTLRCSPRSGDLSVYWYQQSLDQGLQFLIQYYNGEERAKGNILERFSAQQFPDLHSELNLSSLELGDSALYFCASSQEAFFGQGTRLTVV.

The chain has TRBV10-3 and TRBJ2-3; 9 positions agree with TRBD1. J lost 11 bases, V lost 6 bases, and 15 bases had no gene match. The CDR3 runs 15 residues. CDR1 and CDR2 (germline): ENHRY, SYGVKD. CDR3 in amino acids: CAISPGTGTLNEQYF. The CDR3 DNA reads TGTGCCATCAGCCCCGGGACAGGGACCTTGAATGAGCAGTATTTT.

This clonotype appeared many times. The chain carries TRBV6-1 and TRBJ2-3, with D uncertain. Trimming stripped 6 bases from V and 1 base from J, with 8 bases between. Germline CDR1 reads MNHNS; CDR2 reads SASEGT. CDR3 length equals 13 residues. DNA for the CDR3: TGTGCCAGCAGCCCCCGAGGCACAGATACGCAGTATTTT. Its translation is CASSPRGTDTQYF.

Notes on this clonotype: Its ends do not fully match the called genes, so a read error is possible. The gene calls are TRBV6-5 and TRBJ1-5; the D gene is possibly TRBD1 (6 bases). The CDR3 totals 15 residues. Looked up from germline, CDR1 is MNHEY and CDR2 is SVGAGI. DNA for the CDR3: TGTGCCAGCAGTAAAGGGGGATCGGTCAATCAGCCCCAGCGTTTT. This encodes CASSKGGSVNQPQRF.

This clonotype was seen only once. One junction end does not reproduce the germline sequence, and a read error may be involved. V and J are TRBV7-9 and TRBJ2-7; TRBD1 matches 7 bases. This CDR3 contains 14 residues. Germline V gene sequence: CDR1 SEHNR, CDR2 FQNEAQ (reference sequence). The CDR3 is CASSFDRVDWAFFF. The CDR3, as DNA: TGTGCCAGCAGCTTTGACAGGGTTGATTGGGCTTTCTTTTTC.

The chain recombines TRBV19 with TRBJ1-2; D gene unclear. Trimming took 5 bases from V and 7 from J, leaving 17 bases between them. CDR1 and CDR2 (germline): LNHDA, SQIVND (reference sequence). The CDR3 has 14 amino acids. This CDR3 is CASSLGREVPGYTF. Written as DNA, the CDR3 is TGTGCCAGTAGTCTGGGGAGGGAGGTACCTGGCTACACCTTC.

A word on this clonotype: The limits of the CDR3 on the DNA are not certain, so only TCRdb's listed CDR3 is given. This chain joins TRBV7-2 and TRBJ1-2. The V gene's germline CDR1 is SGHTA and CDR2 FQGNSA. The CDR3 is 13 residues long, ends included. The CDR3 protein is CVSSLDSDYGCTF.

Note on this clonotype: A junction boundary mismatches the germline segment, possibly from a read error. The gene calls are TRBV2 and TRBJ2-7; D not resolved. This CDR3 has 14 residues. CDR1 is SNHLY and CDR2 is FYNNEI in the germline V gene. CDR3 DNA sequence: TGCGCCAGCAGCCTAGATCAGGCCAAGGGCGCGCAGCACTTC. Translation: CASSLDQAKGAQHF.

The rearrangement joins TRBV20-1 to TRBJ2-2; tentative D call: TRBD2 (6 bases). This CDR3 region has 13 residues. In germline, CDR1 is DFQATT, CDR2 SNEGSKA (reference sequence). The CDR3 sequence: CSAGRGGTGELFF. CDR3 DNA: TGCAGCGCGGGTCGGGGAGGCACCGGGGAGCTGTTTTTT.

This clonotype has only one observation. Its ends do not fully match the called genes, so a read error is possible. The chain has TRBV5-1 and TRBJ2-7, with D perhaps TRBD1 or TRBD2 (5 bases each). The V gene's germline CDR1 is SGHRS and CDR2 YFSETQ. CDR3 length: 14 amino acids. The chain's CDR3 is CASGLTRDLYEQYF. CDR3 nucleotides: TGCGCCAGCGGCTTAACCCGGGACCTCTACGAGCAGTACTTC.

As to this clonotype: A much more abundant neighbour one base away suggests this may be a read error. This rearrangement joins TRBV10-3 to TRBJ2-3; tentative D call: TRBD2 (5 bases). The CDR3 has 13 residues. Per the germline V gene, CDR1 is ENHRY and CDR2 is SYGVKD. Trimming left V 5 bases short and J 6 bases short, with 12 bases between. DNA of the CDR3: TGTGCCATCAGTTATGGGGAGTCGGATACGCAGTATTTT. Translating it yields CAISYGESDTQYF.

About this clonotype itself: Likely a read error: the CDR3 ends without its conserved phenylalanine or tryptophan. It is unclear where the CDR3 begins or ends on the DNA, so no DNA is shown, and the CDR3 is as TCRdb lists it. The chain employs TRBV7-6 and TRBJ1-2; TRBD1 is taken as the D call from the table, unchecked against the DNA. CDR1 and CDR2 from the germline V gene are SGHVS and FNYEAQ. The CDR3 is 12 residues long, ends included. This CDR3 is CASSLEQGVMYG.

The chain employs TRBV14 and TRBJ2-1, with 9 bases that match TRBD1. In germline, CDR1 is SGHDN, CDR2 FVKESK. The V gene end was trimmed by 4 bases and the J gene end by 7 bases; junction bases not matched to a gene: 11. This CDR3 has 16 residues. CDR3 coding DNA: TGTGCCAGCAGCCCCAAGGGGGACAGGGTCATTAATGAGCAGTTCTTC. Protein: CASSPKGDRVINEQFF.

CDR3 amino acids: CASSVDYGKYF. CDR3 bases: TGTGCCAGCAGTGTAGACTACGGGAAGTACTTC. The chain combines TRBV2 with TRBJ2-7; possibly TRBD2 for D (5 bases). V lost 4 bases and J lost 11, with 12 bases in between. The CDR3 consists of 11 residues. The germline V gene has CDR1 SNHLY and CDR2 FYNNEI.